The 14 T cell receptor beta chains in this list originate from one sample, sequenced in a study of early T cells in non-severe SARS-CoV-2 infection. Via MiXCR, TCRdb re-called the 5' RACE reads, giving one row per CDR3 protein. Among around 80,000 distinct CDR3 sequences, over 10% were seen once, and the ten largest hold roughly 6%. The sample taken for sequencing was whole blood. These receptors came from an adult who was a healthcare worker with PCR-confirmed SARS-CoV-2 infection or an uninfected control (not recorded which).

Ten or more counts support this clonotype. CDR3 DNA: TGTGCCAGCAGTTACGACTACCCTAAGGAGCAGTTCTTC. Amino acid sequence: CASSYDYPKEQFF. The chain joins TRBV6-2 or TRBV6-3 to TRBJ2-1; D may be TRBD2 (5 bases). Trimming took off 2 bases at V and 10 bases at J, with 12 bases between the two ends. Looked up from germline, CDR1 is MNHEY and CDR2 is SVGEGT. The CDR3 spans 13 residues.

The chain couples TRBV18 to TRBJ2-7; possibly TRBD1 or TRBD2 for D (5 bases each). Germline V gene data show CDR1 as KGHSH and CDR2 as LQKENI. Trimming left V 2 bases short and J 4 bases short, with 9 bases between. The CDR3 has 13 residues. The CDR3 region has the DNA TGTGCCAGCTCACCAGGGGACGGATACGAGCAGTACTTC. This encodes CASSPGDGYEQYF. Using reference TRBV18 and TRBJ2-7 for the parts outside the CDR3, the full variable domain is NAGVMQNPRHLVRRRGQEARLRCSPMKGHSHVYWYRQLPEEGLKFMVYLQKENIIDESGMPKERFSAEFPKEGPSILRIQQVVRGDSAAYFCASSPGDGYEQYFGPGTRLTVT.

The table lists this clonotype with a few counts. The chain joins TRBV20-1 to TRBJ2-3; possible D gene TRBD1, 5 bases. This CDR3 has 14 residues. From germline, CDR1 is DFQATT and CDR2 SNEGSKA (reference sequence). Between the trimmed V and J ends, which lost 7 bases and 3 bases, there was a span of 17 bases. The CDR3 DNA reads TGCAGTGGGGTGGGGCCTAAGTGGACAGATACGCAGTATTTT. Protein product: CSGVGPKWTDTQYF.

The chain couples TRBV4-1 to TRBJ2-7; the match to TRBD1 covers 7 bases. The CDR3 totals 16 residues. With V trimmed by 3 bases and J by 4 bases, 12 bases remained unmatched. CDR1 is MGHRA, CDR2 YSYEKL, per germline. This chain's CDR3 is CASSHVGTANPYEQYF. The CDR3 region has the DNA TGCGCCAGCAGCCATGTTGGGACAGCTAATCCGTACGAGCAGTACTTC.

This clonotype was recorded many times. The gene calls are TRBV6-4 and TRBJ1-1, with D possibly matching TRBD1 (5 bases). The CDR3 has 14 amino acids. V lost 6 bases and J 1 base, leaving 12 bases between the germline ends. Germline V gene data show CDR1 as MRHNA and CDR2 as SNTAGT. CDR3 nucleotide sequence: TGTGCCAGCAGCCCGGGACCCTCGAACACTGAAGCTTTCTTT. This codes for CASSPGPSNTEAFF.

This clonotype has more than one count but fewer than ten. The chain combines TRBV5-1 with TRBJ2-2; 7 bases match TRBD2. Trimming removed 6 bases from V and 0 bases from J; junction bases left unmatched: 2. The CDR3 has 14 residues. In germline, CDR1 is SGHRS, CDR2 YFSETQ. CDR3 sequence reads: CASKRDANTGELFF. The CDR3 DNA is TGCGCCAGCAAGCGGGACGCGAACACCGGGGAGCTGTTTTTT. Full variable domain (rest looked up from reference TRBV5-1 and TRBJ2-2): KAGVTQTPRYLIKTRGQQVTLSCSPISGHRSVSWYQQTPGQGLQFLFEYFSETQRNKGNFPGRFSGRQFSNSRSEMNVSTLELGDSALYLCASKRDANTGELFFGEGSRLTVL.

There are a few counts of this clonotype. The genes are TRBV28 and TRBJ2-1; 8 bases match TRBD2. This CDR3 region has 17 residues. From germline, CDR1 is MDHEN and CDR2 SYDVKM. The trim removed 8 bases at V and 5 bases at J, leaving 17 bases unmatched. DNA for the CDR3: TGTGCCAGCTTCCTAAGACCCCCGACTAGCGCTCACAATGAGCAGTTCTTC. Amino acid sequence: CASFLRPPTSAHNEQFF.

CDR3 coding DNA: TGTGCCAGCACCCCGGGGGCCTACAATGAGCAGTTCTTC. It encodes CASTPGAYNEQFF. This sequence joins TRBV28 and TRBJ2-1, with D tentatively TRBD2 (6 bases). CDR3 size: 13 residues. CDR1 is MDHEN, CDR2 SYDVKM, per germline. V dropped 7 bases and J dropped 2 bases, with 9 bases sitting between them.

The chain links TRBV27 to TRBJ1-1, with D maybe TRBD1 (6 bases). The CDR3 totals 15 residues. Germline V lookup: CDR1 MNHEY, CDR2 SMNVEV (reference sequence). V was clipped by 7 bases and J by 2 bases, with 17 bases between them. The CDR3 loop reads CASNGLSTGNTEAFF. CDR3 nucleotides: TGTGCCAGCAACGGACTCTCGACAGGTAACACTGAAGCTTTCTTT.

The chain has TRBV7-6 and TRBJ2-1; 9 nucleotides agree with TRBD2. The CDR3 has 16 amino acids. Germline V gives CDR1 SGHVS, CDR2 FNYEAQ. The trim removed 0 bases at V and 5 bases at J, leaving 5 bases unmatched. CDR3 region: CASSLARLAGNNEQFF. CDR3 bases: TGTGCCAGCAGCTTAGCGCGGCTAGCGGGGAACAATGAGCAGTTCTTC.

CDR3 bases: TGTGCCAGCAGTTTGGAGGGGATGGCACCCCTCCACTTT. This encodes CASSLEGMAPLHF. The rearrangement joins TRBV12-3 or TRBV12-4 to TRBJ1-6, with TRBD1 as a possible D gene (5 bases). V was cut by 3 bases and J by 11 bases, with 11 bases left in between. The CDR3 is 13 amino acids.

There are a few counts of this clonotype. This sequence joins TRBV7-9 and TRBJ2-4; 7 bases are shared with TRBD2. This CDR3 is built from 16 residues. The V segment lost 5 bases and the J segment 0 bases; nucleotides outside the gene matches: 7. Germline V gene data show CDR1 as SEHNR and CDR2 as FQNEAQ (reference sequence). The CDR3 nucleotides are TGTGCCAGCAGCCATCGAGGGGAGGGAGCCAAAAACATTCAGTACTTC. Its protein is CASSHRGEGAKNIQYF.

This clonotype was recorded many times. The rearrangement links TRBV4-1 to TRBJ2-6; TRBD1 is a possible D gene (7 bases). V gave up 1 base and J gave up 1 base, with 8 bases separating them. CDR1 and CDR2 from the germline V gene are MGHRA and YSYEKL. The CDR3 contains 16 residues. CDR3 DNA sequence: TGCGCCAGCAGCCAAGCAGGGGGGTCTGGGGCCAACGTCCTGACTTTC. Translating it yields CASSQAGGSGANVLTF.

This sequence joins TRBV9 and TRBJ2-5; 8 bases line up with TRBD2. Looked up from germline, CDR1 is SGDLS and CDR2 is YYNGEE. J gave up 5 bases and V 0 bases, and 9 bases lay outside the gene matches. The CDR3 has 16 amino acids. CDR3 region: CASSVGVSGVQETQYF. CDR3 DNA: TGTGCCAGCAGCGTAGGGGTTAGCGGGGTTCAGGAGACCCAGTACTTC.